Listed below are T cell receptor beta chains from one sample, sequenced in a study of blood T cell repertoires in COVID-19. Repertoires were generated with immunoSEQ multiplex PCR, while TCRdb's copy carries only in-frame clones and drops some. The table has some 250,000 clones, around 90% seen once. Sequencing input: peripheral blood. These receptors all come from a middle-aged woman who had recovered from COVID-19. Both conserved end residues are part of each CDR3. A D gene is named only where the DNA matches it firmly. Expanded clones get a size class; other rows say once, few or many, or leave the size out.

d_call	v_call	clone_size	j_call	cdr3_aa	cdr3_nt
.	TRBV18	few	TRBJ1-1	CASSPLSPIPEAFF	TGTGCCAGCTCACCCCTGAGCCCCATCCCTGAAGCTTTCTTT
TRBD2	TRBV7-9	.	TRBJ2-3	CASSLYALAGWVTQYF	TGTGCCAGCAGCTTATACGCCCTAGCGGGATGGGTTACGCAGTATTTT
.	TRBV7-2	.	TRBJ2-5	CASSLWAGETQYF	TGTGCCAGCAGCTTATGGGCTGGGGAGACCCAGTACTTC
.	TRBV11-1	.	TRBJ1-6	CASRPTGGSYNSPLHF	TGTGCCAGCAGACCTACTGGAGGCTCCTATAATTCACCCCTCCACTTT
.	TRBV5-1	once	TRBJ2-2	CASSGHTNTGELFF	TGCGCCAGCAGCGGACACACCAACACCGGGGAGCTGTTTTTT
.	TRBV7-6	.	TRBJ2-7	CASSLAGARTYEQYF	TGTGCCAGCAGCTTAGCGGGGGCACGGACCTACGAGCAGTACTTC
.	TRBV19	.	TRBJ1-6	CASSPGQYNSPLHF	TGTGCCAGTAGTCCCGGACAGTATAATTCACCCCTCCACTTT
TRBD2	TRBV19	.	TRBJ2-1	CASSIGTSGNEQFF	TGTGCCAGTAGTATTGGGACTAGCGGCAATGAGCAGTTCTTC
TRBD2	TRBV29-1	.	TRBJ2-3	CSVQLASADTQYF	TGCAGCGTCCAACTAGCGTCTGCAGATACGCAGTATTTT
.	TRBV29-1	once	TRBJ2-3	CSASGGDTQYF	TGCAGCGCAAGCGGTGGAGATACGCAGTATTTT
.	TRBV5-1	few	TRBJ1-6	CASSQMQDNSPLHF	TGCGCCAGCAGCCAGATGCAGGATAATTCACCCCTCCACTTT
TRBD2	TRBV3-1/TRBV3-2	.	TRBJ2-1	CASSQFGLAWNEQFF	TGTGCCAGCAGCCAATTTGGACTAGCGTGGAATGAGCAGTTCTTC
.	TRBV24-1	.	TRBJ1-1	CATSDPRGGANTEAFF	TGTGCCACCAGTGATCCCCGGGGGGGGGCGAACACTGAAGCTTTCTTT
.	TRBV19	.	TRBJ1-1	CASSIVRQPAFF	TGTGCCAGTAGTATCGTCAGACAGCCGGCTTTCTTT
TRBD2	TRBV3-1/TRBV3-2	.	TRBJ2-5	CASSHGLAEETQYF	TGTGCCAGCAGCCACGGGCTAGCGGAAGAGACCCAGTACTTC
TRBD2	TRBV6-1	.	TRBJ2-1	CASSEGGLAGRGEQFF	TGTGCCAGCAGTGAGGGGGGACTAGCGGGGAGGGGTGAGCAGTTCTTC
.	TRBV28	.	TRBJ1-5	CASSLQTGNRPQHF	TGTGCCAGCAGTCTCCAAACAGGGAACCGGCCCCAGCATTTT
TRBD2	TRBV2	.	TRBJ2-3	CASKKRDRTDTQYF	TGTGCCAGCAAAAAGCGGGACCGCACAGATACGCAGTATTTT
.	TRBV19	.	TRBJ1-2	CASSIDRTVRGYTF	TGTGCCAGTAGTATAGATCGAACGGTCCGTGGCTACACCTTC
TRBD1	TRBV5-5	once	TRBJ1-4	CASSPGDSINEKLFF	TGTGCCAGCAGCCCCGGGGACAGCATAAATGAAAAACTGTTTTTT